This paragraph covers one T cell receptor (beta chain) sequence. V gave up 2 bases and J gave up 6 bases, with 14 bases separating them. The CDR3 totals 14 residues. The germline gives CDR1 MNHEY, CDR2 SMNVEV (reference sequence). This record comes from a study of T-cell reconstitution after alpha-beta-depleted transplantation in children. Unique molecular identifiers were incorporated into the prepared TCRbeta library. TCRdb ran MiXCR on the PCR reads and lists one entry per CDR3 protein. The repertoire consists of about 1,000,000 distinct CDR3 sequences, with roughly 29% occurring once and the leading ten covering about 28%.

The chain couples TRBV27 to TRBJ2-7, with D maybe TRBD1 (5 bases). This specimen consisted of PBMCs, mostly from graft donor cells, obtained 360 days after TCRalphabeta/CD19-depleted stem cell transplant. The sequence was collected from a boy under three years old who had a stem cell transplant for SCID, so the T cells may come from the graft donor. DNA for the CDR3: TGTGCCAGCAGTTTAGATAGCAGGGAACGCGAGCAGTACTTC. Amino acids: CASSLDSREREQYF.